Listed below are T cell receptor beta chains from one sample, sequenced in a study of blood T cell repertoires in COVID-19. Only in-frame clones appear in the TCRdb table, and some are missing; sequencing was by immunoSEQ multiplex PCR. The sample yields 200,000 to 250,000 clones, about 83% seen once. The source material was peripheral blood. Receptors were obtained from a woman aged 25 to 39 with COVID-19, enrolled during active disease. Each CDR3 is given with its conserved first and last residue. A D gene is named only where the DNA matches it firmly. Some rows have no size entry. The others give once, few or many, or a class for an expanded clone.

>TRBV30|-|TRBJ2-7|TRBD1
CAWRRTGVEQYF
TGTGCCTGGAGAAGAACAGGGGTCGAGCAGTACTTC
>TRBV5-1|-|TRBJ2-1|TRBD2
CATRTSPQTYNEQFF
TGCGCCACCAGGACTAGCCCACAGACCTACAATGAGCAGTTCTTC
>TRBV7-3|-|TRBJ2-7|TRBD2
CASSLGLAGDYEQYF
TGTGCCAGCAGCTTAGGGTTAGCGGGGGACTACGAGCAGTACTTC
>TRBV2|-|TRBJ2-1|TRBD2
CASRAAGLAGGILYNEQFF
TGTGCCAGCAGAGCGGCAGGACTAGCGGGGGGCATCTTATACAATGAGCAGTTCTTC
>TRBV12-5|-|TRBJ2-1|-
CASGLSTRDEQFF
TGTGCTAGTGGTTTGTCCACTAGAGATGAGCAGTTCTTC
>TRBV14|-|TRBJ2-7|-
CASSHSSGLSIYEQYF
TGTGCCAGCAGCCATTCCTCAGGTCTTTCAATCTACGAGCAGTACTTC
>TRBV5-8|-|TRBJ2-1|-
CASSGYRGGGYNEQFF
TGTGCCAGCAGCGGTTACAGGGGAGGAGGGTACAATGAGCAGTTCTTC
>TRBV12-3/TRBV12-4|-|TRBJ2-1|-
CASSLEEFSEQFF
TGTGCCAGCAGTTTAGAGGAGTTTAGTGAGCAGTTCTTC
>TRBV3-1/TRBV3-2|-|TRBJ2-7|-
CASSQGLGRSEQYF
TGTGCCAGCAGCCAAGGGCTAGGTCGGTCCGAGCAGTACTTC
>TRBV7-3|-|TRBJ2-2|TRBD2
CASSLRGWASGSHDTGELFF
TGTGCCAGCAGCTTAAGAGGGTGGGCTAGCGGGTCCCATGACACCGGGGAGCTGTTTTTT
>TRBV6-5|-|TRBJ2-5|TRBD1
CASRRDSRPYF
TGTGCCAGCAGACGGGACAGTCGACCGTACTTC
>TRBV9|-|TRBJ2-7|TRBD1
CASSKSGDRSVFYEQYF
TGTGCCAGCAGCAAATCGGGGGACAGGTCCGTTTTCTACGAGCAGTACTTC
>TRBV5-1|-|TRBJ1-1|-
CASSLATDSPFGTEAFF
TGCGCCAGCAGCTTGGCCACGGACAGCCCTTTTGGTACTGAAGCTTTCTTT
>TRBV5-1|-|TRBJ1-2|TRBD1
CATYGTASNYGYTF
TGCGCCACGTACGGGACAGCATCTAACTATGGCTACACCTTC
>TRBV7-8|few|TRBJ2-7|TRBD2
CASSRDHTSGGHEQYF
TGTGCCAGCAGCCGAGATCATACTAGCGGGGGGCACGAGCAGTACTTC
>TRBV6-5|-|TRBJ1-3|-
CATSGVHSGNTIYF
TGTGCCACCTCAGGGGTCCACTCTGGAAACACCATATATTTT
>TRBV9|-|TRBJ2-2|TRBD2
CASSPWTSGGPNTGELFF
TGTGCCAGCAGCCCCTGGACTAGCGGGGGGCCCAACACCGGGGAGCTGTTTTTT
>TRBV13|-|TRBJ1-1|TRBD1
CASSLTGVTNEAFF
TGTGCCAGCAGTCTGACAGGGGTGACTAATGAAGCTTTCTTT
>TRBV4-3|-|TRBJ2-2|-
CASSQDLTGELFF
TGCGCCAGCAGCCAAGATCTCACCGGGGAGCTGTTTTTT
>TRBV7-8|-|TRBJ1-4|-
CASSFGEKLFF
TGTGCCAGCAGCTTCGGGGAAAAACTGTTTTTT
>TRBV3-1/TRBV3-2|once|TRBJ1-5|-
CASSQAGAQGNQPQHF
TGTGCCAGCAGCCAAGCAGGCGCGCAAGGCAATCAGCCCCAGCATTTT
>TRBV3-1/TRBV3-2|-|TRBJ2-7|TRBD1
CASSHTDRGRMYEQYF
TGTGCCAGCAGCCATACCGACAGGGGGCGTATGTACGAGCAGTACTTC
>TRBV7-3|-|TRBJ2-1|TRBD2
CASSLSAAGVSHEQFF
TGTGCCAGCAGCTTAAGCGCAGCGGGAGTTTCCCATGAGCAGTTCTTC
>TRBV5-5|-|TRBJ1-5|-
CASSFQFGSSNQPQHF
TGTGCCAGCAGCTTCCAATTCGGTAGCAGCAATCAGCCCCAGCATTTT
>TRBV4-1|-|TRBJ2-5|-
CASSQAVMGLGETQYF
TGCGCCAGCAGCCAAGCGGTAATGGGCTTGGGAGAGACCCAGTACTTC
>TRBV18|-|TRBJ2-7|TRBD2
CASSLGLAGGSPREQYF
TGTGCCAGCTCACTGGGACTAGCGGGAGGCTCCCCGAGGGAGCAGTACTTC
>TRBV7-9|once|TRBJ2-3|-
CASSLGRVGDTQYF
TGTGCCAGCAGCTTAGGCCGGGTGGGAGATACGCAGTATTTT
>TRBV3-1/TRBV3-2|once|TRBJ2-6|TRBD2
CASELAGGPISGANVLTF
TGTGCCAGCGAACTAGCGGGAGGGCCTATATCTGGGGCCAACGTCCTGACTTTC
>TRBV5-6|few|TRBJ2-5|TRBD1
CASSLRTGETQYF
TGTGCCAGCAGCTTACGGACAGGGGAGACCCAGTACTTC
>TRBV25-1|-|TRBJ2-4|-
CASSEGALAKNIQYF
TGTGCCAGCAGTGAGGGAGCTCTAGCCAAAAACATTCAGTACTTC
>TRBV2|-|TRBJ1-2|TRBD1
CASSPWGTGYDGYTF
TGTGCCAGCAGCCCTTGGGGGACAGGGTACGATGGCTACACCTTC
>TRBV3-1/TRBV3-2|-|TRBJ1-1|TRBD1
CASSGTGGRGEAFF
TGTGCCAGCAGCGGGACAGGGGGCAGGGGTGAAGCTTTCTTT
>TRBV6-5|-|TRBJ2-7|TRBD2
CASSYRRGSGQYEQYF
TGTGCCAGCAGTTACAGGCGGGGGAGTGGGCAGTACGAGCAGTACTTC
>TRBV5-1|-|TRBJ2-7|TRBD2
CASSPGLADFYEQYF
TGCGCCAGCAGCCCGGGACTAGCGGATTTCTACGAGCAGTACTTC
>TRBV7-3|-|TRBJ2-6|-
CASSSPMGGGANVLTF
TGTGCCAGCAGCTCTCCGATGGGAGGTGGGGCCAACGTCCTGACTTTC
>TRBV7-9|-|TRBJ2-2|-
CASSFHPRETNTGELFF
TGTGCCAGCAGCTTCCACCCCAGGGAAACGAACACCGGGGAGCTGTTTTTT
>TRBV9|-|TRBJ2-1|TRBD2
CASSPSMGTSSYNEQFF
TGTGCCAGCAGCCCATCAATGGGGACTAGCTCCTACAATGAGCAGTTCTTC
>TRBV9|few|TRBJ2-1|-
CASSAPYQEQFF
TGTGCCAGCAGCGCGCCCTACCAGGAACAGTTCTTC
>TRBV3-1/TRBV3-2|-|TRBJ1-5|TRBD1
CASSQSTGLGRQPQHF
TGTGCCAGCAGCCAGTCGACAGGGTTGGGTCGTCAGCCCCAGCATTTT
>TRBV27|few|TRBJ1-1|-
CASSLGQWATEAFF
TGTGCCAGCAGTTTAGGCCAGTGGGCCACTGAAGCTTTCTTT
>TRBV5-1|-|TRBJ1-2|TRBD1
CASSRTGDYGYTF
TGCGCCAGCAGTCGGACAGGGGACTATGGCTACACCTTC
>TRBV7-9|-|TRBJ2-7|TRBD1
CASSATGGFYEQYF
TGTGCCAGCAGCGCGACAGGGGGCTTCTACGAGCAGTACTTC
>TRBV27|-|TRBJ2-5|-
CASSLNKGTGAGETQYF
TGTGCCAGCAGTTTAAATAAGGGGACGGGAGCGGGTGAGACCCAGTACTTC
>TRBV12-1|once|TRBJ2-3|-
CASREGTPGDTDTQYF
TGTGCCAGCAGGGAGGGGACCCCCGGGGACACAGATACGCAGTATTTT
>TRBV2|-|TRBJ2-7|TRBD1
CASSEGTGEYEQYF
TGTGCCAGCAGTGAGGGGACAGGGGAGTACGAGCAGTACTTC
>TRBV19|-|TRBJ1-3|-
CASSILPRNTIYF
TGTGCCAGTAGTATCCTCCCCCGGAACACCATATATTTT
>TRBV4-2|-|TRBJ2-3|-
CASSQDGAGSPTDTQYF
TGTGCCAGCAGCCAAGATGGGGCGGGAAGTCCCACAGATACGCAGTATTTT
>TRBV6-2/TRBV6-3|-|TRBJ2-7|TRBD1
CASSYSEQGTYEQYF
TGTGCCAGCAGTTACTCAGAACAGGGGACCTACGAGCAGTACTTC